This TCR beta chain comes out of a study of blood T cell repertoires in COVID-19. Study-wide background: Samples taken during acute and convalescent COVID-19 were collected in the United States, Italy and Spain. PBMCs, B-cell-depleted T cells, or T cells provided the cDNA or gDNA that made up the material.

The V gene lost 2 bases and the J gene lost 4 bases, with 5 bases spanning the gap. CDR1 SQVTM and CDR2 ANQGSEA come from the germline V gene. The CDR3 consists of 11 residues. This clone was seen just once. In the study's own analysis: Scientists estimated how many nucleated cells there were by amplifying reference gene primers. Data came from immunoSEQ multiplex PCR; TCRdb stores just in-frame clones and leaves some out. That table furnishes V, J and clone size, whereas the DNA furnished D and trimming. The repertoire holds nearly 110,000 clones, with 88% as singletons. This sequence originates from a man in his fifties with active or convalescent COVID-19. The chain links TRBV29-1 to TRBJ1-2, with no clear D. Sequenced input: peripheral blood. CDR3 amino acids: CSVESTYGYTF. DNA for the CDR3: TGCAGCGTTGAAAGCACCTATGGCTACACCTTC. The full variable domain, completed using reference TRBV29-1 and TRBJ1-2, is SAVISQKPSRDICQRGTSLTIQCQVDSQVTMMFWYRQQPGQSLTLIATANQGSEATYESGFVIDKFPISRPNLTFSTLTVSNMSPEDSSIYLCSVESTYGYTFGSGTRLTVV.